The 13 T cell receptor beta chains in this list originate from one sample, sequenced in a study of response to subunit inactivated influenza vaccine. TCRdb passed the RT-PCR reads through MiXCR, listing each CDR3 protein once. The table lists approximately 500,000 distinct CDR3 sequences, approximately 20% of them singletons. These records were also assigned to another study, of T cells expressing NK-cell markers. That source notes: TCR beta cDNA was made by 5'RACE template switching with UMIs.

The specimen comprised CD4+ T cells sorted from PBMCs, sampled 11 to 12 days after vaccination. All receptors come from a man aged 50 or older who received an inactivated influenza vaccine.

CDR3 nucleotide sequence: TGCAGTGCGAGGGAGTCTGGGGCCAACGTCCTGACTTTC. The encoded protein is CSARESGANVLTF. V usage is TRBV20-1 and J usage is TRBJ2-6, with a possible D match to TRBD2 (5 bases). Trimming pared 6 bases from V and 1 base from J, leaving 7 bases between. Germline CDR1 reads DFQATT; CDR2 reads SNEGSKA (reference sequence). The CDR3 contains 13 residues.

This clonotype was picked up a small number of times. This chain uses TRBV5-1 with TRBJ1-1, with a tentative D call TRBD1 (5 bases). The CDR3 is 13 residues long. In germline, CDR1 is SGHRS, CDR2 YFSETQ. Deletions cut 4 bases from V and 12 bases from J, with 19 bases between. The CDR3 coding sequence is TGCGCCAGCAGCGATTTTCCGGGGGAGGAGACTTTCTTT. Translated: CASSDFPGEETFF.

This clonotype was detected a few times. This chain links TRBV12-3 or TRBV12-4 with TRBJ1-1; D may be TRBD1 (6 bases). Trimming took 7 bases from V and 6 from J, leaving 30 bases between them. The CDR3 has 18 residues. CDR3 sequence (DNA): TGTGCCAGCACCACAATTCTCCTATGGGGGGCGGGGAGAGCTGAAGCTTTCTTT. Protein sequence: CASTTILLWGAGRAEAFF.

J is TRBJ1-5 and V is TRBV20-1, with 8 bases aligning to TRBD1. The CDR3 contains 15 residues. V dropped 0 bases and J dropped 0; count of bases not matched to a gene: 1. Germline CDR1 DFQATT, CDR2 SNEGSKA (reference sequence). CDR3 coding DNA: TGCAGTGCTAGAGATCAGGGGGCTAGCAATCAGCCCCAGCATTTT. Translating it yields CSARDQGASNQPQHF.

In its sample, this clonotype was seen many times. The CDR3 loop reads CASSLRGNYEQYF. CDR3 sequence (DNA): TGTGCCAGCAGTTTGCGAGGGAACTACGAGCAGTACTTC. The chain has TRBV27 and TRBJ2-7; D is possibly TRBD2 (5 bases). Germline lookup yields CDR1 MNHEY and CDR2 SMNVEV (reference sequence). The length of the CDR3 is 13 residues. Trimming took off 3 bases at V and 3 bases at J, with 9 bases between the two ends.

This clonotype was recorded a few times. The V gene is TRBV7-2, the J gene TRBJ1-3; D unresolved. CDR1 and CDR2 (germline): SGHTA, FQGNSA. The V and J ends lost 6 bases and 3 bases respectively, with 12 bases between them. This CDR3 spans 14 amino acids. The CDR3 coding sequence is TGTGCCAGCAGTACTACAGCCATTGGAAACACCATATATTTT. Its translation: CASSTTAIGNTIYF.

This clonotype was recorded a few times. The rearrangement uses TRBV29-1 and TRBJ2-2; TRBD1 matches 7 bases. CDR1 SQVTM and CDR2 ANQGSEA come from the germline V gene. This CDR3 is built from 16 residues. The junction had 13 bases not matched to a gene; V was cut back by 6 bases and J by 3 bases. The CDR3 spells CSVPIPTGPDTGELFF. The CDR3 DNA is TGCAGCGTCCCCATTCCGACAGGGCCCGACACCGGGGAGCTGTTTTTT.

This clonotype was seen a few times. The chain uses TRBV19 and TRBJ2-6; weak D call: TRBD1 (5 bases). V lost 5 bases, J lost 3 bases, and 11 bases lay in between. This CDR3 is 15 amino acids long. The germline CDR1 and CDR2 sequences are LNHDA and SQIVND (reference sequence). CDR3 protein: CASSHRRDGANVLTF. The DNA of the CDR3 is TGTGCCAGTAGTCACAGGAGAGATGGGGCCAACGTCCTGACTTTC.

This chain joins TRBV4-2 and TRBJ2-3; perhaps TRBD1 as D (5 bases). Germline CDR1 is LGHNA and CDR2 is YNFKEQ. With 8 bases removed from V and 6 bases from J, the gap between germline ends came to 18 bases. CDR3 length: 14 residues. CDR3 amino acids: CASGPGQGWDTQYF. The CDR3 DNA follows: TGTGCCAGCGGCCCCGGGCAGGGTTGGGATACGCAGTATTTT.

V usage is TRBV24-1 and J usage is TRBJ2-4; TRBD1 aligns across 8 bases. Germline trimming cut 4 bases from V and 8 bases from J; bases unmatched to any gene: 6. The CDR3 spans 14 residues. The germline V gene encodes CDR1 KGHDR and CDR2 SFDVKD. The DNA for the CDR3 is TGTGCCACCAGTGAATCAGGGGGCGCGGACATTCAGTACTTC. It yields the protein CATSESGGADIQYF.

The rearrangement uses TRBV5-1 and TRBJ2-7; 7 nucleotides agree with TRBD1. The CDR3 runs 15 residues. Germline-derived CDR1 and CDR2 are SGHRS and YFSETQ. V was pared by 0 bases and J by 3 bases, with 6 bases of the junction left unmatched. CDR3 in amino acids: CASSLAGTDLYEQYF. CDR3 DNA sequence: TGCGCCAGCAGCTTGGCCGGGACAGACCTCTACGAGCAGTACTTC.

The gene calls are TRBV5-6 and TRBJ1-1, with a tentative D call TRBD1 (5 bases). Germline CDR1 reads SGHDT; CDR2 reads YYEEEE. Trimming shortened V by 1 base and J by 0 bases, and 19 bases separated the two germline ends. This CDR3 comprises 18 residues. In DNA form, the CDR3 reads TGTGCCAGCAGCTTGTATGGGGATGGGGCAAATATGAACACTGAAGCTTTCTTT. This gives the protein CASSLYGDGANMNTEAFF.

This clonotype was counted once. The V call is TRBV4-1, the J call TRBJ2-7, with TRBD2 matching 9 bases. The germline CDR1 and CDR2 sequences are MGHRA and YSYEKL. V was pared by 3 bases and J by 9 bases, with 6 bases of the junction left unmatched. This CDR3 is built from 13 residues. The CDR3 sequence is CASSQRLADRQYF. CDR3 DNA: TGCGCCAGCAGCCAGAGACTAGCGGACCGGCAGTACTTC.